A single sample is the source of the 32 T cell receptor beta chains below, sequenced in a study of CD8 T cells in ankylosing spondylitis. TCRdb itself ran the 5' RACE reads through MiXCR, one entry per CDR3 protein. There are 200,000 to 300,000 distinct CDR3 sequences in the sample; roughly a tenth occur only once, and approximately 2.5% lies in the top ten. Specimen: blood, either unsorted or a sorted T cell fraction (not recorded which). All receptors derive from a male donor with ankylosing spondylitis or in good health (not recorded which).

The J gene is TRBJ2-7, the V gene TRBV12-5; tentative D call: TRBD1 (5 bases). This CDR3 comprises 12 residues. With 6 bases removed from V and 4 bases from J, the gap between germline ends came to 10 bases. In germline, CDR1 is LGHNT, CDR2 FRNRAP. The CDR3, as DNA: TGTGCTAGTGGCCCGACAGATTACGAGCAGTACTTC. This codes for CASGPTDYEQYF.

This clonotype has a count of ten or more. The chain carries TRBV12-3 or TRBV12-4 and TRBJ2-2; the D gene is possibly TRBD1 (6 bases). Trimming took off 4 bases at V and 0 bases at J, with 9 bases between the two ends. The CDR3 is 15 amino acids. CDR3 in DNA: TGTGCCAGCAGTTCCGGACAGTCGAACACCGGGGAGCTGTTTTTT. It yields the protein CASSSGQSNTGELFF.

This clonotype appeared many times. The chain uses TRBV4-2 and TRBJ1-5, with 9 nucleotides matching TRBD1. The J segment lost 3 bases and the V segment lost 1 base, leaving 1 base of the junction unmatched. Germline assignment: CDR1 LGHNA and CDR2 YNFKEQ. This CDR3 is 15 amino acids long. CDR3: CASSQGQGDNQPQHF. The CDR3 bases are TGTGCCAGCAGCCAAGGACAGGGGGACAATCAGCCCCAGCATTTT.

In this sample, this clonotype turned up many times. The chain recombines TRBV7-8 with TRBJ2-3; unclear D gene. Germline CDR1 is SGHVS and CDR2 is FQNEAQ. The CDR3 runs 15 residues. With 1 base removed from V and 0 bases from J, the gap between germline ends came to 8 bases. This CDR3 reads CASSLGVLSTDTQYF. Here the CDR3 DNA reads TGTGCCAGCAGCTTAGGAGTCCTAAGCACAGATACGCAGTATTTT.

This chain joins TRBV3-1 and TRBJ2-7; TRBD1 agrees at 7 bases. Trimming removed 7 bases from V and 1 base from J; junction bases left unmatched: 19. This CDR3 spans 18 amino acids. Germline V lookup: CDR1 LGHDT, CDR2 YNNKEL (reference sequence). The CDR3 region has the DNA TGTGCCAGCACCCAGTTGGTGCCGTGGCCCAGGGGGTCCTACGAGCAGTACTTC. It encodes CASTQLVPWPRGSYEQYF.

In this sample, this clonotype turned up many times. V is TRBV12-3 or TRBV12-4 and J is TRBJ2-1; D gene uncertain. This CDR3 region has 15 residues. Trimming took off 4 bases at V and 0 bases at J, with 10 bases between the two ends. CDR3 sequence reads: CASSSSVSSYNEQFF. CDR3 in DNA: TGTGCCAGCAGTTCCAGCGTTAGCTCCTACAATGAGCAGTTCTTC.

As for this clonotype: A much larger clone sits a single nucleotide away, making a read error possible. The rearrangement joins TRBV5-1 to TRBJ1-6, with D unclear. The CDR3 runs 13 residues. Germline V lookup: CDR1 SGHRS, CDR2 YFSETQ. The CDR3 sequence: CPSSLPGNSPLHF. The CDR3 DNA reads as TGCCCCAGCAGCTTGCCCGGTAATTCACCCCTCCACTTT.

In this sample, this clonotype turned up many times. V is TRBV20-1 and J is TRBJ2-5, with 11 nucleotides matching TRBD2. Germline CDR1 and CDR2: DFQATT and SNEGSKA (reference sequence). Losses at the gene ends were 5 bases for V and 4 bases for J; bases not matched to a gene: 12. The CDR3 is 16 amino acids. The CDR3 DNA follows: TGCAGTGCTGGATTAGGACTAGCGGGTACGGGAGAGACCCAGTACTTC. The encoded protein is CSAGLGLAGTGETQYF.

The V and J genes are TRBV5-6 and TRBJ2-2; TRBD1 aligns across 8 bases. The CDR3 sequence is 15 residues long. CDR1 is SGHDT, CDR2 YYEEEE, per germline. V was clipped by 2 bases and J by 6 bases; unmatched bases: 6. As DNA, the CDR3 is TGTGCCAGCAGCTTCGGACAGGGACGGGCCGGGGAGCTGTTTTTT. Its translation: CASSFGQGRAGELFF.

CDR3 protein: CASSETSGSPRQYF. Here the CDR3 DNA reads TGTGCCAGTAGCGAGACTAGCGGGAGCCCCCGGCAGTATTTT. This chain joins TRBV19 and TRBJ2-3, with 12 positions matching TRBD2. CDR3 length: 14 amino acids. Trimming cost V 6 bases and J 11 bases; bases outside gene matches: 9. Germline V gene data show CDR1 as LNHDA and CDR2 as SQIVND (reference sequence). Variable domain in full (rest from reference TRBV19 and TRBJ2-3): DGGITQSPKYLFRKEGQNVTLSCEQNLNHDAMYWYRQDPGQGLRLIYYSQIVNDFQKGDIAEGYSVSREKKESFPLTVTSAQKNPTAFYLCASSETSGSPRQYFGPGTRLTVL.

At least ten counts were recorded for this clonotype. The chain uses TRBV10-3 and TRBJ2-2; possibly TRBD2 for D (6 bases). The CDR3 has 16 amino acids. V was shortened by 5 bases and J by 7 bases, with 20 bases between the two germline ends. The germline V gene encodes CDR1 ENHRY and CDR2 SYGVKD. The DNA of the CDR3 is TGTGCCATCAGTAGGTTGGCTAGCGAGTTGATCGGGGAGCTGTTTTTT. Translation gives CAISRLASELIGELFF.

This clonotype was observed at least ten times. The rearrangement uses TRBV11-2 and TRBJ2-3; TRBD2 aligns across 7 bases. Losses at the gene ends were 5 bases for V and 8 bases for J; bases not matched to a gene: 13. The CDR3 length is 15 residues. Germline CDR1 and CDR2: SGHAT and FQNNGV. The chain's CDR3 is CASSPQRDRRGTQYF. CDR3 nucleotide sequence: TGTGCCAGCAGCCCCCAGCGGGACCGACGTGGTACGCAGTATTTT.

In this sample, this clonotype turned up a few times. Here the CDR3 DNA reads TGTGCCTGGAGTCTCCGCCTGACAGGGACCAACACTGAAGCTTTCTTT. Protein product: CAWSLRLTGTNTEAFF. This chain connects TRBV30 to TRBJ1-1; the match to TRBD1 covers 7 bases. Germline values: CDR1 GTSNPN, CDR2 SVGIG (reference sequence). After removal of 2 bases from V and 2 bases from J, the junction contained 11 bases not matched to a gene. The CDR3 runs to 16 residues.

In this sample, this clonotype turned up many times. This rearrangement joins TRBV27 to TRBJ1-2; D not certain. This CDR3 comprises 13 residues. The V end was cut by 6 bases, the J end by 8 bases, with 16 bases between. Germline V gives CDR1 MNHEY, CDR2 SMNVEV (reference sequence). This chain's CDR3 is CASRRLATQGYTF. CDR3 in DNA: TGTGCCAGCAGGCGGCTTGCCACCCAGGGCTACACCTTC.

Ten or more counts support this clonotype. The gene calls are TRBV7-9 and TRBJ1-1; D not resolved. The CDR3 is 12 residues long. CDR1 is SEHNR, CDR2 FQNEAQ, per germline (reference sequence). The V end lost 5 bases, the J end lost 5 bases, and 9 bases lay between the germline ends. Here the CDR3 DNA reads TGTGCCAGCAGCGAATTGACAACTGAAGCTTTCTTT. Protein product: CASSELTTEAFF.

This clonotype was detected many times. The CDR3 reads CASSLGAENYGYTF. The CDR3 region has the DNA TGTGCCAGCAGCTTGGGTGCAGAGAACTATGGCTACACCTTC. The chain joins TRBV5-4 to TRBJ1-2; no definite D call. Trimming stripped 0 bases from V and 2 bases from J, with 8 bases between. The germline gives CDR1 SGHNT, CDR2 YYREEE (reference sequence). The CDR3 runs to 14 residues.

This clonotype showed up many times. Here the CDR3 reads CASSLQGLEEGYTF. CDR3 DNA: TGCGCCAGCAGCTTACAGGGCCTCGAGGAGGGCTACACCTTC. The chain carries TRBV5-1 and TRBJ1-2, with D perhaps matching TRBD1 (6 bases). This CDR3 is 14 amino acids long. Looked up from germline, CDR1 is SGHRS and CDR2 is YFSETQ. V was shortened by 2 bases and J by 8 bases, with 16 bases between the two germline ends.

This clonotype was observed at least ten times. The chain employs TRBV3-1 and TRBJ1-6; D gene unclear. CDR1 LGHDT and CDR2 YNNKEL come from the germline V gene (reference sequence). This CDR3 contains 12 residues. The ends were cut back, 0 bases at V and 14 bases at J, with 8 bases in the middle. The CDR3, as DNA: TGTGCCAGCAGCCAAGATCCTGGAACCCTCCACTTT. Translated: CASSQDPGTLHF.

This clonotype was seen ten or more times. The chain recombines TRBV7-2 with TRBJ2-7; TRBD1 or TRBD2 may be the D gene (5 bases each). The V end lost 5 bases, the J end lost 1 base, and 12 bases lay between the germline ends. The germline CDR1 and CDR2 sequences are SGHTA and FQGNSA. There are 14 residues in the CDR3. CDR3 nucleotides: TGTGCCAGCAGCACGGGACGTGGGTCCTACGAGCAGTACTTC. It is translated as CASSTGRGSYEQYF.

This clonotype was found many times. The V call is TRBV12-3 or TRBV12-4, the J call TRBJ1-1; tentatively, D is TRBD1 (5 bases). The CDR3 has 15 amino acids. With 6 bases removed from V and 0 bases from J, the gap between germline ends came to 14 bases. The chain's CDR3 is CASRNRGSMNTEAFF. The DNA for the CDR3 is TGTGCCAGCAGAAACCGGGGCAGCATGAACACTGAAGCTTTCTTT.

This clonotype was detected many times. V and J are TRBV5-4 and TRBJ2-3, with TRBD2 matching 9 bases. CDR1 is SGHNT, CDR2 YYREEE, per germline (reference sequence). The CDR3 runs 15 residues. The junction had 5 bases not matched to a gene; V was cut back by 0 bases and J by 6 bases. The CDR3, as DNA: TGTGCCAGCAGCTTGGATGGCGGGGGGGCCGATACGCAGTATTTT. Its translation: CASSLDGGGADTQYF.

The sample holds a few counts of this clonotype. The chain links TRBV7-9 to TRBJ2-3, with 7 bases matching TRBD1. Unmatched junction bases numbered 8, after V lost 5 bases and J lost 3 bases. The V gene's germline CDR1 is SEHNR and CDR2 FQNEAQ (reference sequence). The CDR3 has 15 residues. In DNA, the CDR3 is TGTGCCAGCAGCCGGGACAGTATCGGTACAGATACGCAGTATTTT. Encoded protein: CASSRDSIGTDTQYF.

This clonotype was seen repeatedly, ten times or more. The rearrangement links TRBV12-3 or TRBV12-4 to TRBJ1-2; 8 bases map to TRBD1. The junction had 6 bases not matched to a gene; V was cut back by 3 bases and J by 0 bases. The CDR3 runs 16 residues. As DNA, the CDR3 is TGTGCCAGCAGTTTGGGACAGGTCCTAGCTAACTATGGCTACACCTTC. It specifies CASSLGQVLANYGYTF.

The chain couples TRBV4-1 to TRBJ2-1, with D possibly TRBD2 on 6 matching bases. Germline CDR1 and CDR2: MGHRA and YSYEKL. Trimming shortened V by 0 bases and J by 7 bases, and 31 bases separated the two germline ends. This CDR3 is 21 amino acids long. In nucleotides, the CDR3 is TGCGCCAGCAGCCAAGACGCGGGAAAGGTACCAGTCGGGGGTAGAGGGAATGAGCAGTTCTTC. Residues: CASSQDAGKVPVGGRGNEQFF.

This clonotype was counted at least ten times. This rearrangement joins TRBV6-1 to TRBJ2-7, with 12 bases fitting TRBD2. The CDR3 sequence is 15 residues long. Germline assignment: CDR1 MNHNS and CDR2 SASEGT. The V gene end was trimmed by 1 base and the J gene end by 4 bases; junction bases not matched to a gene: 2. This CDR3 is CASSEGLAGVYEQYF. In DNA, the CDR3 is TGTGCCAGCAGTGAAGGACTAGCGGGAGTTTACGAGCAGTACTTC.

This clonotype showed up many times. The CDR3 loop reads CATSDGGQSYQETQYF. The CDR3 bases are TGTGCCACCAGTGATGGGGGACAGTCGTACCAAGAGACCCAGTACTTC. V and J are TRBV24-1 and TRBJ2-5; 7 positions agree with TRBD1. The CDR3 is 16 amino acids. Trimming took 3 bases from V and 0 from J; bases not matched to a gene: 6. The germline CDR1 and CDR2 sequences are KGHDR and SFDVKD.

This clonotype has at least ten counts. The CDR3 DNA follows: TGTGCCAGCAGCCCCAGACTGGATCAGCAGTTCTTC. Its translation: CASSPRLDQQFF. The J gene is TRBJ2-1, the V gene TRBV3-1; D is uncertain. Germline CDR1 LGHDT, CDR2 YNNKEL (reference sequence). Trimming shortened V by 4 bases and J by 11 bases, and 12 bases separated the two germline ends. The CDR3 spans 12 residues.

Many counts were recorded for this clonotype. V gene TRBV3-1 combines with J gene TRBJ2-5, with TRBD1 identical over 8 bases. Germline CDR1 reads LGHDT; CDR2 reads YNNKEL (reference sequence). This CDR3 is 14 amino acids long. The trim removed 3 bases at V and 4 bases at J, leaving 4 bases unmatched. CDR3 in DNA: TGTGCCAGCAGCCACTGGACAGGGACAGAGACCCAGTACTTC. It translates to CASSHWTGTETQYF.

This clonotype was seen just once. A much bigger clone sits one base away, suggesting this may be a read error. V usage is TRBV5-6 and J usage is TRBJ2-1; 7 nucleotides align to TRBD1. Germline loops: CDR1 SGHDT, CDR2 YYEEEE. The CDR3 runs to 12 residues. The CDR3 is CTSSLSDREKFF. The CDR3 DNA reads as TGTACCAGCAGCCTTTCCGACAGGGAGAAGTTCTTC.

This clonotype was counted ten times or more. This chain uses TRBV29-1 with TRBJ2-2, with D perhaps matching TRBD2 (6 bases). The V end was cut by 5 bases, the J end by 5 bases, with 12 bases between. The CDR3 sequence is 13 residues long. Germline V gene sequence: CDR1 SQVTM, CDR2 ANQGSEA. CDR3 region: CSVRLGSTGELFF. Written as DNA, the CDR3 is TGCAGCGTTCGGCTCGGGAGTACCGGGGAGCTGTTTTTT.

Ten or more counts support this clonotype. The chain is built from TRBV20-1 and TRBJ2-7, with 9 bases matching TRBD2. Germline V CDR1 and CDR2: DFQATT, SNEGSKA (reference sequence). The CDR3 has 16 amino acids. After removal of 0 bases from V and 6 bases from J, the junction contained 12 bases not matched to a gene. The CDR3 region is CSARDIGGGAVAEQYF. The CDR3 coding sequence is TGCAGTGCTAGAGATATAGGCGGGGGGGCTGTCGCCGAGCAGTACTTC.

This clonotype has a count of ten or more. This CDR3 is CSVDGTGGEQYF. The CDR3, as DNA: TGCAGCGTTGATGGGACAGGGGGCGAGCAGTACTTC. The gene calls are TRBV29-1 and TRBJ2-7; TRBD1 matches 11 bases. The CDR3 loop spans 12 amino acids. J was trimmed by 6 bases and V by 3 bases; bases with no gene match: 1. Germline assignment: CDR1 SQVTM and CDR2 ANQGSEA.